The 21 T cell receptor beta chains listed next were all sequenced from one sample in a study of CD8 T cells in Susac syndrome. Random hexamers were used to reverse transcribe roughly 0.45 to 1 ug of RNA. Using its own MiXCR run on the immunoSEQ multiplex PCR reads, TCRdb lists one record per CDR3 protein. The sample shows approximately 190,000 distinct CDR3 sequences, approximately 94% of them seen only once. Source material: CD4+ T cells from PBMCs. These TCRs come from a human donor in good health.

V gene TRBV7-2 combines with J gene TRBJ2-1, with 7 nucleotides matching TRBD1. The CDR3 totals 15 residues. The germline CDR1 and CDR2 sequences are SGHTA and FQGNSA. V shed 5 bases and J 10 bases; nucleotides not matched to a gene: 14. CDR3 in DNA: TGTGCCAGCAGCCCAAAGGACAGGCAGGTTTTCGAGCAGTTCTTC. This translates into CASSPKDRQVFEQFF.

The genes are TRBV6-1 and TRBJ1-1; possible D gene TRBD1, 6 bases. Trimming pared 4 bases from V and 5 bases from J, leaving 14 bases between. CDR1 and CDR2 from the germline V gene are MNHNS and SASEGT. The CDR3 is 14 residues long. The CDR3 reads CASSASRGSTEAFF. The CDR3 DNA follows: TGTGCCAGCAGTGCGAGCAGGGGATCGACTGAAGCTTTCTTT.

The chain employs TRBV20-1 and TRBJ1-2; D unresolved. The germline CDR1 and CDR2 sequences are DFQATT and SNEGSKA (reference sequence). This CDR3 comprises 12 residues. V lost 2 bases and J 10 bases, leaving 14 bases between the germline ends. The CDR3 DNA reads TGCAGTGCTAGAAGCGGGCGGGCGGACTACACCTTC. It specifies CSARSGRADYTF.

J is TRBJ2-1 and V is TRBV9, with 9 bases that match TRBD1. The V and J ends lost 0 bases and 2 bases, in that order; junction bases with no gene match: 3. CDR1 and CDR2 (germline): SGDLS, YYNGEE. The CDR3 length is 16 residues. The CDR3 nucleotides read TGTGCCAGCAGCGTAGCGGGACAGGGACCCTACAATGAGCAGTTCTTC. Translation: CASSVAGQGPYNEQFF.

The genes are TRBV9 and TRBJ1-3; no firm D call. The CDR3 covers 16 residues. Germline loops: CDR1 SGDLS, CDR2 YYNGEE. The V end was cut by 0 bases, the J end by 0 bases, with 10 bases between. The CDR3 DNA reads TGTGCCAGCAGCGTAGCGGAAGGATACTCTGGAAACACCATATATTTT. Amino acid sequence: CASSVAEGYSGNTIYF.

The chain employs TRBV5-1 and TRBJ2-2, with 7 bases matching TRBD1. V lost 5 bases and J lost 1; bases outside the gene matches: 5. The length of the CDR3 is 15 residues. Germline loops: CDR1 SGHRS, CDR2 YFSETQ. CDR3 amino acids: CASRPGDRNTGELFF. The CDR3 DNA reads as TGCGCCAGCAGGCCAGGGGACAGGAACACCGGGGAGCTGTTTTTT.

V gene TRBV7-2 combines with J gene TRBJ2-7; no reliable D call. The V end lost 1 base, the J end lost 2 bases, and 9 bases lay between the germline ends. The CDR3 spans 14 residues. Germline V lookup: CDR1 SGHTA, CDR2 FQGNSA. This CDR3 reads CASSLGGSPYEQYV. Written as DNA, the CDR3 is TGTGCCAGCAGCTTAGGGGGTAGCCCCTACGAGCAGTACGTC.

As DNA, the CDR3 is TGCAGCGTTGGATTTGGTGGGTCAGCTAACTATGGCTACACCTTC. It codes for CSVGFGGSANYGYTF. V is TRBV29-1 and J is TRBJ1-2; the D is unclear. The length of the CDR3 is 15 residues. V lost 4 bases and J lost 0, with 15 bases in between. Germline CDR1 is SQVTM and CDR2 is ANQGSEA. The entire variable domain, with the rest obtained from reference TRBV29-1 and TRBJ1-2, is as follows: SAVISQKPSRDICQRGTSLTIQCQVDSQVTMMFWYRQQPGQSLTLIATANQGSEATYESGFVIDKFPISRPNLTFSTLTVSNMSPEDSSIYLCSVGFGGSANYGYTFGSGTRLTVV.

This clonotype came up once. V and J are TRBV29-1 and TRBJ1-4, with a tentative D call TRBD1 (5 bases). Looked up from germline, CDR1 is SQVTM and CDR2 is ANQGSEA. The germline V and J ends were trimmed by 7 bases and 0 bases, with 9 bases remaining between them. CDR3 size: 13 residues. CDR3 sequence (DNA): TGCAGCGCACGACAGTCAACTAATGAAAAACTGTTTTTT. It encodes CSARQSTNEKLFF.

The sample holds one count of this clonotype. The chain couples TRBV29-1 to TRBJ2-5, with D perhaps TRBD2 (6 bases). The CDR3 loop spans 14 amino acids. The V end was cut by 6 bases, the J end by 2 bases, with 16 bases between. In germline, CDR1 is SQVTM, CDR2 ANQGSEA. CDR3 region: CSVERRAVQETQYF. The CDR3 DNA sequence: TGCAGCGTCGAACGGAGGGCCGTGCAAGAGACCCAGTACTTC.

The sample holds a few counts of this clonotype. This chain connects TRBV7-2 to TRBJ2-7; the match to TRBD1 covers 7 bases. Germline CDR1 SGHTA, CDR2 FQGNSA. This CDR3 region has 15 residues. V dropped 3 bases and J dropped 7; count of bases not matched to a gene: 12. CDR3 loop: CASSFLTGQLREQYF. Here the CDR3 DNA reads TGTGCCAGCAGCTTCTTAACGGGACAGCTGAGGGAGCAGTACTTC.

The V and J genes are TRBV19 and TRBJ1-2, with D unclear. Germline-derived CDR1 and CDR2 are LNHDA and SQIVND (reference sequence). V was cut by 7 bases and J by 2 bases, with 23 bases left in between. The CDR3 length is 17 residues. The CDR3 DNA sequence: TGTGCCAGTAAAAAACTCGTTATCGGCGGCGAGAACTATGGCTACACCTTC. Protein sequence: CASKKLVIGGENYGYTF.

The chain combines TRBV28 with TRBJ2-6, with 8 bases identical to TRBD1. Trimming at V came to 11 bases and at J to 2 bases, leaving 11 bases not matched to a gene. In germline, CDR1 is MDHEN, CDR2 SYDVKM. The CDR3 length is 16 residues. This chain's CDR3 is CASSQGAVTGANVLTF. In DNA, the CDR3 is TGTGCCTCCAGCCAGGGGGCGGTAACTGGGGCCAACGTCCTGACTTTC.

The rearrangement links TRBV5-1 to TRBJ1-6; 9 bases are shared with TRBD1. Germline CDR1 SGHRS, CDR2 YFSETQ. This CDR3 comprises 15 residues. Unmatched junction bases numbered 13, after V lost 4 bases and J lost 14 bases. CDR3 nucleotide sequence: TGCGCCAGCAGCCCTTCCACAGGGGGCGCGATGGCCCTCCACTTT. Protein: CASSPSTGGAMALHF.

V is TRBV28 and J is TRBJ2-7, with D possibly matching TRBD2 (5 bases). Germline V gene data show CDR1 as MDHEN and CDR2 as SYDVKM. The CDR3 sequence is 13 residues long. Trimming pared 5 bases from V and 6 bases from J, leaving 14 bases between. The chain's CDR3 is CASSPDGAGEQYF. The CDR3 DNA sequence: TGTGCCAGCAGTCCAGACGGTGCGGGCGAGCAGTACTTC.

The chain links TRBV7-8 to TRBJ2-7; maybe TRBD1 (6 bases). CDR3 size: 15 residues. V gave up 1 base and J gave up 4 bases, with 14 bases separating them. Germline V gene data show CDR1 as SGHVS and CDR2 as FQNEAQ. CDR3 region: CASSLGQVVVYEQYF. CDR3 in DNA: TGTGCCAGCAGCTTAGGACAGGTCGTAGTTTACGAGCAGTACTTC.

This chain connects TRBV5-1 to TRBJ2-1; the match to TRBD1 covers 8 bases. The CDR3 is 14 residues long. Germline assignment: CDR1 SGHRS and CDR2 YFSETQ. V shed 0 bases, J shed 10 bases, and the junction held 6 bases outside the gene matches. As DNA, the CDR3 is TGCGCCAGCAGCTTGGACGGACAGGGCGGAGAGCAGTTCTTC. Translating gives CASSLDGQGGEQFF.

To note about this clonotype: An end of the junction does not agree with germline; a read error may underlie this. This sequence joins TRBV15 and TRBJ1-6; D gene uncertain. Per germline, CDR1 LNHNV and CDR2 YYDKDF (reference sequence). The CDR3 sequence is 15 residues long. CDR3 residues: CATSRDDSFNSPLHF. The CDR3 nucleotides are TGTGCCACCAGCAGAGATGACTCCTTTAATTCACCCCTCCACTTT. Using reference TRBV15 and TRBJ1-6 for the parts outside the CDR3, the full variable domain is DAMVIQNPRYQVTQFGKPVTLSCSQTLNHNVMYWYQQKSSQAPKLLFHYYDKDFNNEADTPDNFQSRRPNTSFCFLDIRSPGLGDTAMYLCATSRDDSFNSPLHFGNGTRLTVT.

This clonotype was picked up one time. The chain employs TRBV25-1 and TRBJ2-2, with D uncertain. The germline V gene encodes CDR1 MGHDK and CDR2 SYGVNS. The CDR3 has 15 residues. Trimming took off 0 bases at V and 4 bases at J, with 9 bases between the two ends. This CDR3 is CASSEYSRPTGELFF. The CDR3 nucleotides are TGTGCCAGCAGTGAATATTCCAGGCCCACCGGGGAGCTGTTTTTT.

The chain carries TRBV7-8 and TRBJ1-1; 8 bases match TRBD1. From germline, CDR1 is SGHVS and CDR2 FQNEAQ. The ends lost 4 bases at V and 1 base at J; junction bases unmatched: 2. This CDR3 is built from 14 residues. The CDR3 here is CASSWGQANTEAFF. DNA of the CDR3: TGTGCCAGCAGCTGGGGACAGGCGAACACTGAAGCTTTCTTT.

This clonotype was seen only once. V is TRBV6-2 or TRBV6-3 and J is TRBJ1-5, with TRBD1 matching 7 bases. Germline CDR1 is MNHEY and CDR2 is SVGEGT. The V gene end was trimmed by 11 bases and the J gene end by 3 bases; junction bases not matched to a gene: 7. The CDR3 consists of 13 residues. The CDR3 protein is CAARQGFNQPQHF. CDR3 nucleotide sequence: TGTGCCGCCCGACAGGGCTTCAATCAGCCCCAGCATTTT.